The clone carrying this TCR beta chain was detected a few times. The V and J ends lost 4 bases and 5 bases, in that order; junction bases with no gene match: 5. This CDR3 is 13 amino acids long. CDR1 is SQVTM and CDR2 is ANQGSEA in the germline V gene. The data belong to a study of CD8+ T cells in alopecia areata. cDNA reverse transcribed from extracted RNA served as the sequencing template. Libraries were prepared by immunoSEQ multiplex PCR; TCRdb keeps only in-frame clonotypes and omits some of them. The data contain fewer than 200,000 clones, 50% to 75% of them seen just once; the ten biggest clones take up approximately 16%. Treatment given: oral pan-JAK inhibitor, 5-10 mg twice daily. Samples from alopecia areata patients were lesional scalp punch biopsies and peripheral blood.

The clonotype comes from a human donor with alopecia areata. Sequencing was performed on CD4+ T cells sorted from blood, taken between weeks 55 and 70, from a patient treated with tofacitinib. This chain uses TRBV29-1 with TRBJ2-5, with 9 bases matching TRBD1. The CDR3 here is CSVGDRAGETQYF. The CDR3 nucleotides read TGCAGCGTTGGGGACAGGGCCGGGGAGACCCAGTACTTC.